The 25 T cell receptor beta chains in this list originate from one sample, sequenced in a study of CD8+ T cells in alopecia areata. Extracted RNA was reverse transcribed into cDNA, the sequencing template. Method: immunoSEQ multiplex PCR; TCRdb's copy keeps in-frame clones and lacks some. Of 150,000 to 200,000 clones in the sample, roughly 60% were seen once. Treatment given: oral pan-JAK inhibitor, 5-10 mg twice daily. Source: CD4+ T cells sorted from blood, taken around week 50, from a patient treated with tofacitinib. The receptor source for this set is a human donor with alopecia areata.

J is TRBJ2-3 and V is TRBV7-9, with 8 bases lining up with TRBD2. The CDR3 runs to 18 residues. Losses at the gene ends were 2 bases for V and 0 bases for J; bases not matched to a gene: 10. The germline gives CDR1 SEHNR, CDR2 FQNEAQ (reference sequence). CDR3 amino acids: CASSLPGAGALSTDTQYF. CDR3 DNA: TGTGCCAGCAGCTTACCCGGAGCGGGGGCACTGAGCACAGATACGCAGTATTTT.

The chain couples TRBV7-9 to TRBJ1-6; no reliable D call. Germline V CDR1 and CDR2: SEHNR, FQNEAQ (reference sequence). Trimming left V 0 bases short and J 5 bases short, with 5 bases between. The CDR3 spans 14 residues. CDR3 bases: TGTGCCAGCAGCTTAGCCGGGAATAATTCACCCCTCCACTTT. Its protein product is CASSLAGNNSPLHF. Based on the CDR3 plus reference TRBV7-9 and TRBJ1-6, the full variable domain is DTGVSQNPRHKITKRGQNVTFRCDPISEHNRLYWYRQTLGQGPEFLTYFQNEAQLEKSRLLSDRFSAERPKGSFSTLEIQRTEQGDSAMYLCASSLAGNNSPLHFGNGTRLTVT.

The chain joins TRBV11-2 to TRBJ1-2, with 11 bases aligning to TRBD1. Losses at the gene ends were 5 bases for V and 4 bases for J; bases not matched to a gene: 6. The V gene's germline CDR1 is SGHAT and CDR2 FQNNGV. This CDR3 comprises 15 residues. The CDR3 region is CASSLGQGAPYGYTF. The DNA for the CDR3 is TGTGCCAGCAGCCTCGGACAGGGGGCTCCCTATGGCTACACCTTC.

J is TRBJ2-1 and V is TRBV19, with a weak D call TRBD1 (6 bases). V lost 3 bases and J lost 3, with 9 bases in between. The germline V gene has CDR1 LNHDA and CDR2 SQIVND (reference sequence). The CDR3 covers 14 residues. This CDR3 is CASSMDRYYNEQFF. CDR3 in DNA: TGTGCCAGTAGTATGGACAGATACTACAATGAGCAGTTCTTC.

CDR3 DNA sequence: TGTGCCTGGAGTGTATCTAGGACAGCGGACGGCTACACCTTC. Encoded protein: CAWSVSRTADGYTF. This chain uses TRBV30 with TRBJ1-2, with TRBD1 as a possible D gene (6 bases). Trimming cost V 0 bases and J 8 bases, with 16 bases left between them. Germline CDR1 reads GTSNPN; CDR2 reads SVGIG (reference sequence). This CDR3 contains 14 residues.

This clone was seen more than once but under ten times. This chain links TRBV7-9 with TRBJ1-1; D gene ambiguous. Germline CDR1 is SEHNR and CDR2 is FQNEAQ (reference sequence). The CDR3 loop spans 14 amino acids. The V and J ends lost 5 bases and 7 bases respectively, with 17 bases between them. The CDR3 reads CASSASGVSREAFF. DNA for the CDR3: TGTGCCAGCAGCGCCTCCGGGGTAAGCCGTGAAGCTTTCTTT.

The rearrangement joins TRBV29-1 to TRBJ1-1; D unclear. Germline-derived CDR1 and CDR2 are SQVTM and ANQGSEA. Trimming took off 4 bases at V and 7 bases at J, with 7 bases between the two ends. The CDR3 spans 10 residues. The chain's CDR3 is CSVVRGEAFF. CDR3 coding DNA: TGCAGCGTTGTTCGGGGTGAAGCTTTCTTT. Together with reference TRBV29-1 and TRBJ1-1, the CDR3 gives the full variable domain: SAVISQKPSRDICQRGTSLTIQCQVDSQVTMMFWYRQQPGQSLTLIATANQGSEATYESGFVIDKFPISRPNLTFSTLTVSNMSPEDSSIYLCSVVRGEAFFGQGTRLTVV.

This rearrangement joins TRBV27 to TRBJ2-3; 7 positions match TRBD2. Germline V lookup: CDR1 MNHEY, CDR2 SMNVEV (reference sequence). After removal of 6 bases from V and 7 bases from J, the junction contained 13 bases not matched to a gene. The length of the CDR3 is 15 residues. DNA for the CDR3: TGTGCCAGCAGCCAGAGCGGGGACGCACATTATACGCAGTATTTT. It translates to CASSQSGDAHYTQYF.

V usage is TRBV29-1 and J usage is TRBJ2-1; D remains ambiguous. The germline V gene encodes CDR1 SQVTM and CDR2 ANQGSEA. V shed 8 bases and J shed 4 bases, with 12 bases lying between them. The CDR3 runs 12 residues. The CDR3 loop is CSSSLEYNEQFF. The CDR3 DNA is TGCAGCAGTTCACTTGAATACAATGAGCAGTTCTTC.

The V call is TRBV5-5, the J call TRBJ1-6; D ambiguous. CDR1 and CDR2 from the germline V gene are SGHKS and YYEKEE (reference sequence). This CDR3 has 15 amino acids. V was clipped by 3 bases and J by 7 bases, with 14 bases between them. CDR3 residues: CASSWDGRSNSPLHF. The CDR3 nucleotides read TGTGCCAGCAGCTGGGATGGACGTTCCAATTCACCCCTCCACTTT. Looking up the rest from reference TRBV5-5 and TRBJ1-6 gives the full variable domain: DAGVTQSPTHLIKTRGQQVTLRCSPISGHKSVSWYQQVLGQGPQFIFQYYEKEERGRGNFPDRFSARQFPNYSSELNVNALLLGDSALYLCASSWDGRSNSPLHFGNGTRLTVT.

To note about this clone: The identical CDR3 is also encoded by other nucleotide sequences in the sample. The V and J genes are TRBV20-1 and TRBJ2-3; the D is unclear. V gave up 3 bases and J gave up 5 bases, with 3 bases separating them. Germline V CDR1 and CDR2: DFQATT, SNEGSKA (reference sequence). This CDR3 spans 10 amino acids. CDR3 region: CSASRDTQYF. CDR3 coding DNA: TGCAGTGCTAGTCGAGATACGCAGTATTTT.

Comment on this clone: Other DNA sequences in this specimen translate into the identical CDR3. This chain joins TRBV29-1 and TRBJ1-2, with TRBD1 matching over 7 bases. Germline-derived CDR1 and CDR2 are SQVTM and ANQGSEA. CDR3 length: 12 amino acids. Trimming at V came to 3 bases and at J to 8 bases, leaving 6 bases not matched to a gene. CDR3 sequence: CSVDAGGGGYTF. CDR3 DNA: TGCAGCGTTGATGCAGGGGGTGGAGGCTACACCTTC. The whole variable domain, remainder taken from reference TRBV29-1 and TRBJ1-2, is SAVISQKPSRDICQRGTSLTIQCQVDSQVTMMFWYRQQPGQSLTLIATANQGSEATYESGFVIDKFPISRPNLTFSTLTVSNMSPEDSSIYLCSVDAGGGGYTFGSGTRLTVV.

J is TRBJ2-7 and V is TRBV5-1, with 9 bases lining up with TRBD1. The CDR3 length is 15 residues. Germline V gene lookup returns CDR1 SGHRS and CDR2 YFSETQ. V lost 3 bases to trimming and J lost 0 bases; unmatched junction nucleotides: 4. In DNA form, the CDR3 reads TGCGCCAGCAGCTGGGGGACAGGGAGCTCCTACGAGCAGTACTTC. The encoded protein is CASSWGTGSSYEQYF.

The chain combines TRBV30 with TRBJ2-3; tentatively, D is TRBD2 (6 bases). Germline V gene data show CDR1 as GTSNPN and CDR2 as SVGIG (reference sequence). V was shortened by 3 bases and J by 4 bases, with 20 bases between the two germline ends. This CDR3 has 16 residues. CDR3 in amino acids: CAWSAAGTPSPDTQYF. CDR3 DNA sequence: TGTGCCTGGAGCGCCGCGGGGACCCCGAGTCCAGATACGCAGTATTTT.

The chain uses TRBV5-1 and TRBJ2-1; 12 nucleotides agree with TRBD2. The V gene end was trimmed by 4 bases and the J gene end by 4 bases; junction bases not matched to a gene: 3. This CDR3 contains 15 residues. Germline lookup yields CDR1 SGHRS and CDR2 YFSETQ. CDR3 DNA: TGCGCCAGCAGCACTAGCGGGGGGACTTACAATGAGCAGTTCTTC. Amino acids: CASSTSGGTYNEQFF.

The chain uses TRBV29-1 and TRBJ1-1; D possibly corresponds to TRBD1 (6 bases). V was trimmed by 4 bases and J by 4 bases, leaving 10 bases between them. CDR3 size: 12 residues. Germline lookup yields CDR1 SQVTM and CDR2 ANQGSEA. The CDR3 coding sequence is TGCAGCGTTGTACAGGGTACCACTGAAGCTTTCTTT. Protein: CSVVQGTTEAFF.

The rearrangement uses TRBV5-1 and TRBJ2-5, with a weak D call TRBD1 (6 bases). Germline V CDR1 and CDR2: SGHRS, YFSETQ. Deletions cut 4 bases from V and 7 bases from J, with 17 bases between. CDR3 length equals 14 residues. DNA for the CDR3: TGCGCCAGCAGCCGGGACACCCTAGTATCGACCCAGTACTTC. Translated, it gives CASSRDTLVSTQYF.

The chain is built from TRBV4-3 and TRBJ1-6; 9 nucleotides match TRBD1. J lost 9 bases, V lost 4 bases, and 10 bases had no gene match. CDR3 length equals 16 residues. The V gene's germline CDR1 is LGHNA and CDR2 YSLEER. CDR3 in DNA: TGCGCCAGCAGCCTCTATTTACAGGGGGCGAGTTCACCCCTCCACTTT. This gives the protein CASSLYLQGASSPLHF.

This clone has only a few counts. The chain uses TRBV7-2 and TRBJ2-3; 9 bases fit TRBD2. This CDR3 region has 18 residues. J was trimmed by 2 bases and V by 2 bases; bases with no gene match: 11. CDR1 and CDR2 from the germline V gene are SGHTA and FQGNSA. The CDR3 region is CASSLSRAGGIPTDTQYF. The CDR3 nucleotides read TGTGCCAGCAGCTTAAGTCGAGCGGGGGGTATTCCCACAGATACGCAGTATTTT. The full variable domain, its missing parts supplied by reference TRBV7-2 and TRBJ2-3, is GAGVSQSPSNKVTEKGKDVELRCDPISGHTALYWYRQSLGQGLEFLIYFQGNSAPDKSGLPSDRFSAERTGGSVSTLTIQRTQQEDSAVYLCASSLSRAGGIPTDTQYFGPGTRLTVL.

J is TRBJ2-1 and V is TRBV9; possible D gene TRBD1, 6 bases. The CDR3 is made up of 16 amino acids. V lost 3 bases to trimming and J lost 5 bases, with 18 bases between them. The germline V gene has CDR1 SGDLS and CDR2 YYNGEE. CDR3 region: CASSARTGSYDNEQFF. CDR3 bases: TGTGCCAGCAGCGCCCGCACAGGGAGCTACGACAATGAGCAGTTCTTC.

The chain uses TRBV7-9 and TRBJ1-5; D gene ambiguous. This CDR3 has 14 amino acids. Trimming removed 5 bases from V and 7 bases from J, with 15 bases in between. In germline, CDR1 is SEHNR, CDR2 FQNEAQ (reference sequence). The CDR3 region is CASSPGQNDQPQHF. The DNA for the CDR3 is TGTGCCAGCAGCCCCGGGCAGAACGACCAGCCCCAGCATTTT.

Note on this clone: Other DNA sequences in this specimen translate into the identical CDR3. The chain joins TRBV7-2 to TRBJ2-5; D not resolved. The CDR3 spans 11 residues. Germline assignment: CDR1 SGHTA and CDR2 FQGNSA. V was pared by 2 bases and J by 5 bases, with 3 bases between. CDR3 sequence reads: CASSLLETQYF. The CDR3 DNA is TGTGCCAGCAGCTTATTGGAGACCCAGTACTTC.

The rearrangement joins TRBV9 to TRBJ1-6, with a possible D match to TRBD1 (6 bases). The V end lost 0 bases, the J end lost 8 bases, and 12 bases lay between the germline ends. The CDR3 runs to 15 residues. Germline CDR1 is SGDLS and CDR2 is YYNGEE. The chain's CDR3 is CASSVGDNSDSPLHF. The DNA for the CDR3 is TGTGCCAGCAGCGTAGGGGACAACAGTGATTCACCCCTCCACTTT.

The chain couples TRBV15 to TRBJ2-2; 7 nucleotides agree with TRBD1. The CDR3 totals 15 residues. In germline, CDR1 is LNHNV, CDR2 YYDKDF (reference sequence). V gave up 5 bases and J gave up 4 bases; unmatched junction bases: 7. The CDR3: CATSRTGHSTGELFF. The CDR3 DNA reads TGTGCCACCAGCCGGACAGGCCATAGCACCGGGGAGCTGTTTTTT.

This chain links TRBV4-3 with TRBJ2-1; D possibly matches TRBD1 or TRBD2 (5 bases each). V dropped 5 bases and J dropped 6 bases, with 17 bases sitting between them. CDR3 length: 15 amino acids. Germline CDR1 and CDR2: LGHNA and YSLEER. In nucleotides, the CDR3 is TGCGCCAGCAGCTACGGGGACGGAACCCTCAATGAGCAGTTCTTC. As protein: CASSYGDGTLNEQFF.